The 21 T cell receptor beta chains listed next were all sequenced from one sample in a study of cytomegalovirus exposure and HLA in healthy donors. The study ran its PCR with 60 Vbeta and 13 Jbeta primers. Data came from immunoSEQ multiplex PCR; TCRdb stores just in-frame clones and leaves some out. Among 150,000 to 200,000 clones listed, over 65% were seen once. The sequenced material came from PBMCs. The receptor source for this set is a man between 18 and 35 years old in good health and CMV-seropositive.

This chain joins TRBV19 and TRBJ1-5; 8 nucleotides agree with TRBD1. The CDR3 is made up of 15 amino acids. From germline, CDR1 is LNHDA and CDR2 SQIVND (reference sequence). With V trimmed by 4 bases and J by 4 bases, 6 bases remained unmatched. The CDR3 spells CASSRQTGENQPQHF. DNA for the CDR3: TGTGCCAGTAGTAGGCAGACAGGGGAAAATCAGCCCCAGCATTTT.

As for this clone: Other DNA sequences within the sample encode an identical CDR3. V and J are TRBV9 and TRBJ2-5; D gene ambiguous. CDR1 SGDLS and CDR2 YYNGEE come from the germline V gene. Trimming removed 0 bases from V and 1 base from J, with 7 bases in between. CDR3 length equals 14 residues. CDR3: CASSVDQRQETQYF. CDR3 DNA sequence: TGTGCCAGCAGCGTAGACCAGCGCCAAGAGACCCAGTACTTC.

This chain uses TRBV5-1 with TRBJ2-2; 9 positions match TRBD1. Germline values: CDR1 SGHRS, CDR2 YFSETQ. Unmatched junction bases numbered 0, after V lost 0 bases and J lost 0 bases. This CDR3 is 16 amino acids long. CDR3 amino acids: CASSLDRGPNTGELFF. The CDR3 nucleotides are TGCGCCAGCAGCTTGGACAGGGGGCCGAACACCGGGGAGCTGTTTTTT.

The chain couples TRBV11-2 to TRBJ1-5; unclear D gene. CDR1 and CDR2 from the germline V gene are SGHAT and FQNNGV. This CDR3 region has 10 residues. V was cut by 1 base and J by 15 bases, with 7 bases left in between. In DNA form, the CDR3 reads TGTGCCAGCAGCTTAGGGGCAAGGCATTTT. Its translation is CASSLGARHF.

V is TRBV21-1 and J is TRBJ2-7; TRBD1, the table's D call, was not compared with the DNA. TRBV21-1 is flagged as a pseudogene. This CDR3 has 15 residues. CDR3 loop: CASSTPGQGPYEQYV. CDR3 nucleotides: TGTGCCAGCAGCACCCCGGGACAGGGCCCCTACGAGCAGTACGTC.

The chain couples TRBV7-2 to TRBJ1-6, with TRBD1 matching 7 bases. The CDR3 has 13 amino acids. In germline, CDR1 is SGHTA, CDR2 FQGNSA. The V segment lost 11 bases and the J segment 7 bases; nucleotides outside the gene matches: 8. For the CDR3, the DNA is TGTGCCGGTACGACAGGGAGAAATTCACCCCTCCACTTT. This codes for CAGTTGRNSPLHF.

This chain uses TRBV9 with TRBJ2-3; no definite D call. V was trimmed by 0 bases and J by 11 bases, leaving 13 bases between them. Germline V CDR1 and CDR2: SGDLS, YYNGEE. CDR3 length: 13 amino acids. The DNA of the CDR3 is TGTGCCAGCAGCGTAGATGTGCCAGGTGAGCAGTATTTT. Protein sequence: CASSVDVPGEQYF.

The J gene is TRBJ1-5, the V gene TRBV7-8; 11 bases map to TRBD1. CDR3 length: 16 amino acids. V lost 5 bases, J lost 6 bases, and 9 bases stayed unmatched. Germline CDR1 and CDR2: SGHVS and FQNEAQ. CDR3 sequence: CASSTLPGQGGQPQHF. The DNA for the CDR3 is TGTGCCAGCAGCACTTTACCGGGACAGGGGGGTCAGCCCCAGCATTTT.

CDR3 amino acids: CASSARDRGLANYGYTF. DNA for the CDR3: TGTGCCAGCAGTGCACGGGACAGGGGGCTGGCTAACTATGGCTACACCTTC. The chain couples TRBV6-1 to TRBJ1-2; the match to TRBD1 covers 12 bases. CDR3 size: 17 residues. J lost 0 bases, V lost 4 bases, and 6 bases had no gene match. Germline CDR1 MNHNS, CDR2 SASEGT.

This chain connects TRBV2 to TRBJ1-4, with a tentative D call TRBD1 (6 bases). CDR3 length equals 15 residues. V was cut by 3 bases and J by 7 bases, with 15 bases left in between. Germline V CDR1 and CDR2: SNHLY, FYNNEI. In nucleotides, the CDR3 is TGTGCCAGCAGTGAGGTTTCCAGGGGCGGTGAAAAACTGTTTTTT. Translation: CASSEVSRGGEKLFF.

This clone was seen only a few times. CDR3 in amino acids: CASSFTTDTEAFF. The DNA of the CDR3 is TGTGCCAGTAGTTTCACGACAGACACTGAAGCTTTCTTT. J is TRBJ1-1 and V is TRBV19; TRBD1 is a possible D gene (5 bases). The V end was cut by 5 bases, the J end by 3 bases, with 10 bases between. This CDR3 has 13 amino acids. Germline V CDR1 and CDR2: LNHDA, SQIVND (reference sequence).

This clone was counted a few times. The CDR3 region is CASSLERGAGHGYTF. CDR3 coding DNA: TGTGCCAGCAGCTTAGAGCGCGGGGCTGGCCATGGCTACACCTTC. The gene calls are TRBV7-8 and TRBJ1-2; possibly TRBD1 for D (5 bases). V was trimmed by 1 base and J by 6 bases, leaving 15 bases between them. Germline CDR1 SGHVS, CDR2 FQNEAQ. The CDR3 consists of 15 residues. The variable domain in full, with the rest retrieved from reference TRBV7-8 and TRBJ1-2, is GAGVSQSPRYKVAKRGQDVALRCDPISGHVSLFWYQQALGQGPEFLTYFQNEAQLDKSGLPSDRFFAERPEGSVSTLKIQRTQQEDSAVYLCASSLERGAGHGYTFGSGTRLTVV.

This clone was found a few times. This chain connects TRBV11-3 to TRBJ2-3, with 10 positions matching TRBD2. The CDR3 contains 15 residues. J was trimmed by 6 bases and V by 7 bases; bases with no gene match: 10. Germline CDR1 SGHNT, CDR2 YENEEA. The CDR3 sequence is CASNPGAAGGDTQYF. The DNA for the CDR3 is TGTGCCAGCAACCCGGGGGCAGCGGGAGGGGATACGCAGTATTTT. Full variable domain (missing parts from reference TRBV11-3 and TRBJ2-3): EAGVVQSPRYKIIEKKQPVAFWCNPISGHNTLYWYLQNLGQGPELLIRYENEEAVDDSQLPKDRFSAERLKGVDSTLKIQPAELGDSAVYLCASNPGAAGGDTQYFGPGTRLTVL.

The chain employs TRBV5-1 and TRBJ2-3, with a weak D call TRBD2 (6 bases). CDR1 and CDR2 from the germline V gene are SGHRS and YFSETQ. The CDR3 covers 13 residues. The V end was cut by 3 bases, the J end by 5 bases, with 10 bases between. For the CDR3, the DNA is TGCGCCAGCAGCTCGAGACTAGGAGATACGCAGTATTTT. Protein: CASSSRLGDTQYF.

This clone has more than one count but fewer than ten. The chain uses TRBV5-8 and TRBJ2-1; weak D call: TRBD2 (6 bases). Germline loops: CDR1 SGHTS, CDR2 YDEGEE. The CDR3 has 14 amino acids. The V gene lost 4 bases and the J gene lost 12 bases, with 20 bases spanning the gap. Here the CDR3 DNA reads TGTGCCAGCAGCCCCCGGTCTTCGGGAGATCGGCAGTTCTTC. As protein: CASSPRSSGDRQFF.

This clone came up once. V gene TRBV25-1 combines with J gene TRBJ2-2; TRBD2 aligns across 7 bases. CDR3 size: 17 residues. Germline trimming cut 3 bases from V and 6 bases from J; bases unmatched to any gene: 13. Germline V lookup: CDR1 MGHDK, CDR2 SYGVNS. CDR3 amino acids: CASSDPLGEGRAGELFF. CDR3 sequence (DNA): TGTGCCAGCAGTGACCCGCTCGGGGAGGGTCGCGCCGGGGAGCTGTTTTTT.

The V gene is TRBV11-3, the J gene TRBJ1-2, with D perhaps TRBD1 (5 bases). The CDR3 has 15 residues. Germline CDR1 reads SGHNT; CDR2 reads YENEEA. Trimming left V 5 bases short and J 2 bases short, with 15 bases between. CDR3 sequence: CASSDSTTANYGYTF. The DNA for the CDR3 is TGTGCCAGCAGCGACAGCACGACGGCCAACTATGGCTACACCTTC.

This clone was seen once. This chain joins TRBV7-2 and TRBJ1-2; 8 positions agree with TRBD1. This CDR3 has 15 amino acids. V lost 5 bases and J lost 8; bases outside the gene matches: 13. The germline gives CDR1 SGHTA, CDR2 FQGNSA. The CDR3 reads CASSNNRGGLQGYTF. DNA for the CDR3: TGTGCCAGCAGCAACAACAGGGGGGGACTTCAGGGCTACACCTTC.

CDR3 protein: CASSPGGQVNSPLHF. The CDR3 nucleotides read TGTGCCAGCAGTCCAGGGGGCCAGGTGAATTCACCCCTCCACTTT. The rearrangement uses TRBV25-1 and TRBJ1-6; 8 bases agree with TRBD1. The J segment lost 7 bases and the V segment lost 5 bases, leaving 7 bases of the junction unmatched. CDR1 and CDR2 (germline): MGHDK, SYGVNS. The CDR3 extends over 15 amino acids.

This rearrangement joins TRBV30 to TRBJ1-1, with a weak D call TRBD1 (5 bases). The ends were cut back, 0 bases at V and 1 base at J, with 9 bases in the middle. CDR3 length: 14 amino acids. CDR1 is GTSNPN and CDR2 is SVGIG in the germline V gene (reference sequence). CDR3 sequence (DNA): TGTGCCTGGAGTGTGGGACTATCGAACACTGAAGCTTTCTTT. Protein product: CAWSVGLSNTEAFF.

This clone was observed a single time. The chain recombines TRBV6-5 with TRBJ2-5; tentative D call: TRBD2 (5 bases). Trimming stripped 3 bases from V and 1 base from J, with 9 bases between. The CDR3 has 14 amino acids. Germline V lookup: CDR1 MNHEY, CDR2 SVGAGI. As DNA, the CDR3 is TGTGCCAGCAGTTATTCGGGATTCCAAGAGACCCAGTACTTC. Translating gives CASSYSGFQETQYF.